This T cell receptor beta chain is drawn from a study of patients and donors after allogeneic stem cell transplantation. This clonotype occurred a few times. One entry per CDR3 protein results from TCRdb running MiXCR on the RT-PCR reads. The sample contains over 150,000 distinct CDR3 sequences, approximately 31% of which appear only once. Germline loops: CDR1 MNHEY, CDR2 SVGAGI. The ends were cut back, 2 bases at V and 4 bases at J, with 6 bases in the middle. CDR3 length equals 14 residues. The rearrangement links TRBV6-5 to TRBJ1-6; D remains ambiguous. Sequences were obtained from blood, either unsorted or a sorted T cell fraction (not recorded which). The receptor comes from a human donor who was either an allogeneic HSCT recipient or a stem cell or donor lymphocyte infusion donor (not recorded which). It is not recorded whose cells these are; they may come from a transplant donor. The chain's CDR3 is CASSYAGYNSPLHF. As DNA, the CDR3 is TGTGCCAGCAGTTACGCGGGATATAATTCACCCCTCCACTTT.